This TCR beta chain was sequenced during a study of OX40 agonist ivuxolimab in advanced cancers. Using immunoSEQ multiplex PCR, the repertoire was profiled, and TCRdb retains in-frame clones only, with some absent. The sample has over 55,000 clones, roughly 82% seen once. Germline assignment: CDR1 MNHEY and CDR2 SVGAGI. The CDR3 has 15 residues. The V and J ends lost 2 bases and 3 bases, in that order; junction bases with no gene match: 4. V gene TRBV6-5 combines with J gene TRBJ2-4, with TRBD1 matching over 7 bases. This receptor was identified in an adult with an advanced solid tumor such as melanoma, head and neck, liver or kidney cancer. The sequenced sample was CD4+ or CD8+ T cells sorted from blood, obtained in a trial of the OX40 agonist ivuxolimab. The chain's CDR3 is CASSYRWDSKNIQYF. In DNA form, the CDR3 reads TGTGCCAGCAGTTACCGCTGGGACAGCAAAAACATTCAGTACTTC.